The present entry profiles one TCR beta chain with its context. The antigen remains undetermined. An end of the junction does not agree with germline; a read error may underlie this. This record belongs to a study of cytomegalovirus exposure and HLA in healthy donors. PCR employed 60 Vbeta and 13 Jbeta primers. Produced via immunoSEQ multiplex PCR; TCRdb's table is partial and in-frame only. In the table there are approximately 160,000 clones, roughly 74% of which are singletons. The CDR3 totals 16 residues. The germline V gene has CDR1 SEHNR and CDR2 FQNEAQ (reference sequence). Overall study findings and caveats: Donors were assumed by presence/absence analyses to have roughly uniform sequencing depth. In a later analysis, approximately 15,000 TCR beta sequences were associated with HLA alleles at 0.05 false discovery rate. In an earlier analysis, about 90% or about 30%: the productive usage of most TCR beta V segments.

The J gene is TRBJ2-3, the V gene TRBV7-9, with D uncertain. The sequence was collected from a male donor in good health and CMV-seronegative. Sample: PBMCs. CDR3 DNA: TGTGCCAGCAGCTTAGGTTGGGCAGCTGGCACAGATATGCAGTATTTT. Its protein product is CASSLGWAAGTDMQYF.